This TCR beta chain was obtained from a study of cytomegalovirus exposure and HLA in healthy donors. Study-wide context: In a later analysis, the roughly 120 validation repertoires were reported to have used the same platform as the approximately 670 first-cohort repertoires.

General observations from the study: Listed as cytomegalovirus-associated were 150 or so TCR beta chains.

Repertoires were generated with immunoSEQ multiplex PCR, while TCRdb's copy carries only in-frame clones and drops some. The sample lists tens of thousands of clones; over 85% were seen once. This clone was counted once. Its target is unknown. The TCR originated in a man younger than 35 in good health and CMV-seropositive. The sequenced sample consisted of PBMCs.

CDR3 loop: CASSYSDRPEAFF. Written as DNA, the CDR3 is TGTGCCAGCAGTTACTCGGACAGACCTGAAGCTTTCTTT. The V call is TRBV6-5, the J call TRBJ1-1; tentative D call: TRBD1 (6 bases). V was pared by 0 bases and J by 6 bases, with 8 bases between. Germline CDR1 MNHEY, CDR2 SVGAGI. This CDR3 spans 13 amino acids.